This T cell receptor beta chain emerged from a study of shared clonotypes between healthy human individuals. Measured with immunoSEQ multiplex PCR; TCRdb has only the in-frame clones, and not every one. The sample consists of about 2.1 million clones, about 93% of them appearing once. Germline CDR1 MNHEY, CDR2 SVGAGI. The V gene lost 0 bases and the J gene lost 1 base, with 11 bases spanning the gap. CDR3 length: 16 amino acids. CD45RO negativity and positive selection for CCR7 defined naive CD8 cells, a population that excluded terminally differentiated effector memory CD45RA+ cells. Sequencing was performed on naive CD8+ T cells from PBMCs. This sequence joins TRBV6-5 and TRBJ2-3, with D tentatively TRBD2 (6 bases). The TCR was taken from a man aged 18 to 30 in good health. Some clones in this sample may be carry-over from other donors' samples. The CDR3 here is CASSYSRGGGTDTQYF. The DNA for the CDR3 is TGTGCCAGCAGTTACTCGAGGGGAGGCGGCACAGATACGCAGTATTTT.